This T cell receptor (beta chain) was recovered during a study of a mutant IDH1 vaccine in newly diagnosed glioma. Overall study: All eight of the vaccinations patients received fell in weeks 1, 3, 5, 7, 11, 15, 19 and 23. Before enrollment, the patients had been treated with radiotherapy alone, temozolomide alone, or both together. Most of them had received both.

On this clone: The antigen remains unidentified.

The table came from immunoSEQ multiplex PCR; TCRdb's copy has only in-frame clones and leaves some out. The table shows fewer than 40,000 clones, with around 78% occurring only once. Time point reported: week 5, during vaccination. What each vaccine dose contained was 300 ug of mutant IDH1 20-mer peptide, accompanied by topical imiquimod. Between the trimmed V and J ends, which lost 4 bases and 0 bases, there was a span of 9 bases. The CDR3 totals 14 residues. Per germline, CDR1 SQVTM and CDR2 ANQGSEA. The sequence came from a man aged 35 to 55 with glioma. The sequenced sample was PBMCs, obtained from a glioma patient whose treatment included an IDH1 peptide vaccine. This chain joins TRBV29-1 and TRBJ1-4; the D is unclear. The CDR3 DNA sequence: TGCAGCGTTGTCCCCCGGTCAACTAATGAAAAACTGTTTTTT. It encodes CSVVPRSTNEKLFF.